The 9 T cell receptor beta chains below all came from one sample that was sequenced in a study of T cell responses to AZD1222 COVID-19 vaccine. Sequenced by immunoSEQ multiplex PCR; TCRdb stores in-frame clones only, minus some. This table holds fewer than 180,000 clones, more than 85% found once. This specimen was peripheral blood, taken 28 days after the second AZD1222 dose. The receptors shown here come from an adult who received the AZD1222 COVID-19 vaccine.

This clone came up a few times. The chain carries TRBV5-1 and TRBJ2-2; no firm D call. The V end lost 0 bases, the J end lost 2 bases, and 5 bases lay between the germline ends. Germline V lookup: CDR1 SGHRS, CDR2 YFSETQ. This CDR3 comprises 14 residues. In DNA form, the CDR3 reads TGCGCCAGCAGCTTGGAAAGTAACACCGGGGAGCTGTTTTTT. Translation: CASSLESNTGELFF.

CDR3 bases: TGCGCCAGCAGCTTGACCCTAGCGGGAGGGCTAGACTACACAGATACGCAGTATTTT. Amino acid sequence: CASSLTLAGGLDYTDTQYF. V usage is TRBV5-1 and J usage is TRBJ2-3, with 12 bases aligning to TRBD2. The CDR3 is 19 amino acids. Germline assignment: CDR1 SGHRS and CDR2 YFSETQ. Trimming at V came to 1 base and at J to 2 bases, leaving 11 bases not matched to a gene.

Here the CDR3 reads CASSVQGGNTEAFF. Written as DNA, the CDR3 is TGTGCCAGCAGTGTACAGGGGGGGAACACTGAAGCTTTCTTT. The chain recombines TRBV28 with TRBJ1-1; 8 bases align to TRBD1. J was trimmed by 1 base and V by 5 bases; bases with no gene match: 3. Germline assignment: CDR1 MDHEN and CDR2 SYDVKM. The CDR3 has 14 residues.

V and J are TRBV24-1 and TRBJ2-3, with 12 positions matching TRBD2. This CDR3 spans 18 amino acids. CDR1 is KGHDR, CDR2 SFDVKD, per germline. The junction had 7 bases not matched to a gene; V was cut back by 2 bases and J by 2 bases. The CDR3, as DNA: TGTGCCACCAGTGATTCGGGACTAGCGGGCCTAAACACAGATACGCAGTATTTT. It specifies CATSDSGLAGLNTDTQYF.

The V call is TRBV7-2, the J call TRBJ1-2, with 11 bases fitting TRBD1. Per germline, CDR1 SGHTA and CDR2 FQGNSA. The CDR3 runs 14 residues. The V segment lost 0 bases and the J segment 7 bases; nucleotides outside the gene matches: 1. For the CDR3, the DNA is TGTGCCAGCAGCTTAGCCGGGACAGGGGGTGGCTACACCTTC. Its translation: CASSLAGTGGGYTF.

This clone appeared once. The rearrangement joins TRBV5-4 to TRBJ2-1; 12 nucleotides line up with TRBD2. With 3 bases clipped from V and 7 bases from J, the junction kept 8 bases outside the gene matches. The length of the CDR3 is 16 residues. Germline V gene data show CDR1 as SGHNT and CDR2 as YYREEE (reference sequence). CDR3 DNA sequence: TGTGCCAGCAGCTGGAAGGTCCTAGCGGGAGGGAATGAGCAGTTCTTC. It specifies CASSWKVLAGGNEQFF.

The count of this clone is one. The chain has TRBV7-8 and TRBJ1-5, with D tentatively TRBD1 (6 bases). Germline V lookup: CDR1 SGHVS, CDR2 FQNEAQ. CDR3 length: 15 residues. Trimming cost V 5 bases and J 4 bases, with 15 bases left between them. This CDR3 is CASSVRGLINQPQHF. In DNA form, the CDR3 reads TGTGCCAGCAGCGTCCGGGGGCTGATTAATCAGCCCCAGCATTTT.

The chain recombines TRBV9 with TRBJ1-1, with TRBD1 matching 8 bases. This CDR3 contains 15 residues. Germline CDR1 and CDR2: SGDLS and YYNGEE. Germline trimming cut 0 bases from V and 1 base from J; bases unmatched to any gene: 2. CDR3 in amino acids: CASSVGTGRNTEAFF. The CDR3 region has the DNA TGTGCCAGCAGCGTAGGGACAGGGCGGAACACTGAAGCTTTCTTT.

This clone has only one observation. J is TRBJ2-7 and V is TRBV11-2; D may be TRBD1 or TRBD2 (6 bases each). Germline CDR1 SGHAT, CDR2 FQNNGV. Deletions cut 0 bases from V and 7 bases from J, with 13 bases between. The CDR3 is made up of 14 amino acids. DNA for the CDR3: TGTGCCAGCAGCTTAGATCGGGGGCCTGGTGAGCAGTACTTC. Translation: CASSLDRGPGEQYF.